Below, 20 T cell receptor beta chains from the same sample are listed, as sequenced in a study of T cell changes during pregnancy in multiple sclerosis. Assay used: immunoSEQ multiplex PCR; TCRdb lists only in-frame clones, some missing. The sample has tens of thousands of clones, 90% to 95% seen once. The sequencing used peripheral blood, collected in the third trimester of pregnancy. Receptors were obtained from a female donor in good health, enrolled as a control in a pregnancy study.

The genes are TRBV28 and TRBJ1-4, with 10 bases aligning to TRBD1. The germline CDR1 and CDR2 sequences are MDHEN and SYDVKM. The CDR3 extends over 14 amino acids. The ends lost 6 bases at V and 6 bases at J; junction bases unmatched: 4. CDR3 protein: CASRPTGGHEKLFF. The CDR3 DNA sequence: TGTGCCAGCAGACCGACAGGGGGCCATGAAAAACTGTTTTTT.

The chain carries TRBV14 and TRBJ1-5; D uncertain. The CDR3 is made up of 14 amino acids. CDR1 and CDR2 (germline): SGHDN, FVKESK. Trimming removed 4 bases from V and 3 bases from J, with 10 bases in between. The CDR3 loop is CASSRSGNNQPQHF. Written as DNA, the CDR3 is TGTGCCAGCAGCCGAAGCGGAAACAATCAGCCCCAGCATTTT. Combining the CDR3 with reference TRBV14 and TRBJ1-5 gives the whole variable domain EAGVTQFPSHSVIEKGQTVTLRCDPISGHDNLYWYRRVMGKEIKFLLHFVKESKQDESGMPNNRFLAERTGGTYSTLKVQPAELEDSGVYFCASSRSGNNQPQHFGDGTRLSIL.

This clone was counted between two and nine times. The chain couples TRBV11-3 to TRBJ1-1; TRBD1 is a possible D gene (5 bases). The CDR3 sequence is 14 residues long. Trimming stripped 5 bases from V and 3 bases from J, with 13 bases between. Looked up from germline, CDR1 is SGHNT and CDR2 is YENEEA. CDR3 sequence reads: CASSPGTGDTEAFF. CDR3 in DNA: TGTGCCAGCAGCCCCGGGACGGGGGACACTGAAGCTTTCTTT.

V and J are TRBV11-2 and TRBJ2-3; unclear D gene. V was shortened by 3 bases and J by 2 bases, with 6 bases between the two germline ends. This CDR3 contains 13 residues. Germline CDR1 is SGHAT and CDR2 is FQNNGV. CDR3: CASSFRSTDTQYF. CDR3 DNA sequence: TGTGCCAGCAGCTTTCGGTCCACAGATACGCAGTATTTT.

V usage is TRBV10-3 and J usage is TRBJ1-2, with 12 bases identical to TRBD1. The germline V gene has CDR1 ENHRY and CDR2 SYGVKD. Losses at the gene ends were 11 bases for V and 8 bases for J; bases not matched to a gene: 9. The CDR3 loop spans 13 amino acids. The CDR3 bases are TGTGCCGGCTCCGGGACAGGGGGCGCGGGCTACACCTTC. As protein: CAGSGTGGAGYTF.

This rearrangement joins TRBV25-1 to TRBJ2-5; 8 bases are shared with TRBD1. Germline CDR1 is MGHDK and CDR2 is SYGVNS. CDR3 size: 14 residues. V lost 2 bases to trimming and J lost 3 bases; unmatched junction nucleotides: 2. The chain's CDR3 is CASSEAGGEETQYF. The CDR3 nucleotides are TGTGCCAGCAGTGAAGCAGGGGGCGAAGAGACCCAGTACTTC.

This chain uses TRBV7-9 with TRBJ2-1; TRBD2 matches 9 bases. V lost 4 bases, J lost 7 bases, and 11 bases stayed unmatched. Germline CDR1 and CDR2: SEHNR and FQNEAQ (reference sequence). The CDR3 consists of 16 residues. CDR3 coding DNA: TGTGCCAGCAGCTCGCTCTCGGGACTAGCTGGAAATGAGCAGTTCTTC. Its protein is CASSSLSGLAGNEQFF.

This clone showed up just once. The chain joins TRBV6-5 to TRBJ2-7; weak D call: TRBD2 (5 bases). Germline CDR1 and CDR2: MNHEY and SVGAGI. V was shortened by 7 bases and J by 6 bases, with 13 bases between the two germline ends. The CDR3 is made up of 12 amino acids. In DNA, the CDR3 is TGTGCCAGCACAAAACGAGGGTCCGAGCAGTACTTC. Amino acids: CASTKRGSEQYF.

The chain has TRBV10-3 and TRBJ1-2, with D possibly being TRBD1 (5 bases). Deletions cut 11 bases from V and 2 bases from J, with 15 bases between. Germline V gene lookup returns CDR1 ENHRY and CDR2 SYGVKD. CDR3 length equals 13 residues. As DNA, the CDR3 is TGTGCCGGCAGGGATCAGGAGAACTATGGCTACACCTTC. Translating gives CAGRDQENYGYTF.

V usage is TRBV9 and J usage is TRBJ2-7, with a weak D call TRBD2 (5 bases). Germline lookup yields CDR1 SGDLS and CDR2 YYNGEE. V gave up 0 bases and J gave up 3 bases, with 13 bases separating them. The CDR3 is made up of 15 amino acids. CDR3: CASSVDVSGSYEQYF. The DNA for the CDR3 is TGTGCCAGCAGCGTAGATGTGTCGGGAAGCTACGAGCAGTACTTC. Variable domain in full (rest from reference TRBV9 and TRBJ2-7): DSGVTQTPKHLITATGQRVTLRCSPRSGDLSVYWYQQSLDQGLQFLIQYYNGEERAKGNILERFSAQQFPDLHSELNLSSLELGDSALYFCASSVDVSGSYEQYFGPGTRLTVT.

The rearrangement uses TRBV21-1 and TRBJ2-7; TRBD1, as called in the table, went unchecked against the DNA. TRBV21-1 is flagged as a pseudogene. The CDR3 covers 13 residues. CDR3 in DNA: TGTGCCAAGGACAGGGACCTACCCTACGAGCAGTACTTC. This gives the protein CAKDRDLPYEQYF.

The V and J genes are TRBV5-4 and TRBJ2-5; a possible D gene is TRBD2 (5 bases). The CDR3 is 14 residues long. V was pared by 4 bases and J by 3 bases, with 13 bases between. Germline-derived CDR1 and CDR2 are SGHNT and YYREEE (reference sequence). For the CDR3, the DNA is TGTGCCAGCAGCGTGGACGGGAACGAAGAGACCCAGTACTTC. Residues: CASSVDGNEETQYF.

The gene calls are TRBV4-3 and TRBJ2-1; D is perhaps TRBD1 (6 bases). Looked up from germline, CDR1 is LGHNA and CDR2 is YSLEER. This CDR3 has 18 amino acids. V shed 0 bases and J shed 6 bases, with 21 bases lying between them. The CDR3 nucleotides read TGCGCCAGCAGCCAAGATCTACAGGGTGTTCAGAGGGGCAATGAGCAGTTCTTC. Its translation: CASSQDLQGVQRGNEQFF.

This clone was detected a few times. The CDR3 DNA follows: TGTGCCATCAGTGAAAGGACACCGAACACTGAAGCTTTCTTT. Translated, it gives CAISERTPNTEAFF. V gene TRBV10-3 combines with J gene TRBJ1-1; TRBD1 might be the D (5 bases). The V end lost 3 bases, the J end lost 1 base, and 9 bases lay between the germline ends. CDR3 length: 14 residues. The germline V gene has CDR1 ENHRY and CDR2 SYGVKD.

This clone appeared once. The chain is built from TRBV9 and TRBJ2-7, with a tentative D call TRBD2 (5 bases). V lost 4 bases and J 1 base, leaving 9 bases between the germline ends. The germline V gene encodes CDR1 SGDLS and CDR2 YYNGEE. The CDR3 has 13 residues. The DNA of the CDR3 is TGTGCCAGCAGCCCGGGGATGTCCTACGAGCAGTACTTC. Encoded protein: CASSPGMSYEQYF.

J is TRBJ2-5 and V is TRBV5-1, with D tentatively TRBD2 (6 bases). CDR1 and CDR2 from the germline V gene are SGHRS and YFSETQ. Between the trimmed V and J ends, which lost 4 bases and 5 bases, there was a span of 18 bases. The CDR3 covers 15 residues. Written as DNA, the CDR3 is TGCGCCAGCAGCCCCACGGGGGAGAGGGGCGAGACCCAGTACTTC. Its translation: CASSPTGERGETQYF.

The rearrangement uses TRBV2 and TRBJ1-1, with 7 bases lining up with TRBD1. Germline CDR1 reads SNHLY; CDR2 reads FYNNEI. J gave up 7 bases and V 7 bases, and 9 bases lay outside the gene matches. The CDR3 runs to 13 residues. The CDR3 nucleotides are TGTGCCAGCAAACCGACAGGGTCCCATGAAGCTTTCTTT. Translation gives CASKPTGSHEAFF.

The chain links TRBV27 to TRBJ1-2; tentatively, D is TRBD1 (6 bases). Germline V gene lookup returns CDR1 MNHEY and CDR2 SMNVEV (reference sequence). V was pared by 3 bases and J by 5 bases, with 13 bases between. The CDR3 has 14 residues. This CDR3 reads CASSLGGRGYGYTF. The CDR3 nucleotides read TGTGCCAGCAGTTTGGGGGGGCGAGGATATGGCTACACCTTC.

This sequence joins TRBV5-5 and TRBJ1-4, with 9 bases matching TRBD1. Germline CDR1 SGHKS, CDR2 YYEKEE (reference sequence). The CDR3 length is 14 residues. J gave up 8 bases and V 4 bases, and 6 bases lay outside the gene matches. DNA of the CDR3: TGTGCCAGCAGCCGGACAGGGGTCGAAGAAAAACTGTTTTTT. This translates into CASSRTGVEEKLFF.

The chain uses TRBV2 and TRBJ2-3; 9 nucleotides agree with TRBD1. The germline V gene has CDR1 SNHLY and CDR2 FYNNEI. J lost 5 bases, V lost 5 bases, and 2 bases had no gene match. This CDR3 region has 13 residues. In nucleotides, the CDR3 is TGTGCCAGCAGTAGGGACAGGGAAGATACGCAGTATTTT. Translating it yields CASSRDREDTQYF.